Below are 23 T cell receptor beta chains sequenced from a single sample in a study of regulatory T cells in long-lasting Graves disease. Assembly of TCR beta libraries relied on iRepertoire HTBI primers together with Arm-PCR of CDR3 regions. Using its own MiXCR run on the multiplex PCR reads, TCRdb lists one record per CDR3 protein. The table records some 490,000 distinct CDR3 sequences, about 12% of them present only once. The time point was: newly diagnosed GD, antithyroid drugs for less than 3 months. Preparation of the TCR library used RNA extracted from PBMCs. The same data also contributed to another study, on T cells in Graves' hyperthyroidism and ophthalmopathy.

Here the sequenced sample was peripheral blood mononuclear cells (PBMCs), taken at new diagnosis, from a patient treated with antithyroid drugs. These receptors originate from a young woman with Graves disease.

CDR3 residues: CASSEYLSTAEAFF. As DNA, the CDR3 is TGTGCCAGCAGTGAATATTTGTCGACCGCCGAAGCTTTCTTT. The chain recombines TRBV25-1 with TRBJ1-1; D remains unclear. There are 14 residues in the CDR3. V was trimmed by 0 bases and J by 8 bases, leaving 13 bases between them. Germline lookup yields CDR1 MGHDK and CDR2 SYGVNS. Full variable domain (outside the CDR3, taken from reference TRBV25-1 and TRBJ1-1): EADIYQTPRYLVIGTGKKITLECSQTMGHDKMYWYQQDPGMELHLIHYSYGVNSTEKGDLSSESTVSRIRTEHFPLTLESARPSHTSQYLCASSEYLSTAEAFFGQGTRLTVV.

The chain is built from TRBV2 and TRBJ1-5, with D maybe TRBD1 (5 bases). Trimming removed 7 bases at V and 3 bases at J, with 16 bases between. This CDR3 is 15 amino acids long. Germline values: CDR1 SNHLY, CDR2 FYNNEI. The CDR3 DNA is TGTGCCAGCAAAAGCGACAGAAGCCCCAATCAGCCCCAGCATTTT. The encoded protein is CASKSDRSPNQPQHF.

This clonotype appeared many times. The CDR3 here is CASSFYRYEQYF. As DNA, the CDR3 is TGTGCCAGCAGTTTTTACCGCTACGAGCAGTACTTC. This chain uses TRBV12-3 or TRBV12-4 with TRBJ2-7, with D unclear. V lost 3 bases, J lost 3 bases, and 6 bases lay in between. There are 12 residues in the CDR3.

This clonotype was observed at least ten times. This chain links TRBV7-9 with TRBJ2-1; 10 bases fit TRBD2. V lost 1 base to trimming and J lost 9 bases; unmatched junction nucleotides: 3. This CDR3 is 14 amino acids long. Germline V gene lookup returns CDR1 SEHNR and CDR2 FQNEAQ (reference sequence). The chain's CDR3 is CASSLGLAGAEQFF. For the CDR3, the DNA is TGTGCCAGCAGCTTAGGGCTAGCGGGAGCTGAGCAGTTCTTC.

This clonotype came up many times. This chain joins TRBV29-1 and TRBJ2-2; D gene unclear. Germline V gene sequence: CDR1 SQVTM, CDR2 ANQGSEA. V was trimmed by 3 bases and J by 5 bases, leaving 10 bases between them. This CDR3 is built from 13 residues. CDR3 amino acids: CSVDKGRTGELFF. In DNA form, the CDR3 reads TGCAGCGTTGATAAGGGCCGGACCGGGGAGCTGTTTTTT.

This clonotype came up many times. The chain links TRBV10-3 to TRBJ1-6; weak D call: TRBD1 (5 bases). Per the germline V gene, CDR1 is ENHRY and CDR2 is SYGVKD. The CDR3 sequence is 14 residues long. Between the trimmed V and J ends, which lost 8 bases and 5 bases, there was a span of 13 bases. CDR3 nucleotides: TGTGCCATCGGGGGAGGGCCCAATAATTCACCCCTCCACTTT. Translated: CAIGGGPNNSPLHF.

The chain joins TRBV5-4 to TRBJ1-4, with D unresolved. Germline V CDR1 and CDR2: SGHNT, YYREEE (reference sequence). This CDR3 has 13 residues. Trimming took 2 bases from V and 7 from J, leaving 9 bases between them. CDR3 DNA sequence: TGTGCCAGCAGCTTATGGGGTGGTGAAAAACTGTTTTTT. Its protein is CASSLWGGEKLFF.

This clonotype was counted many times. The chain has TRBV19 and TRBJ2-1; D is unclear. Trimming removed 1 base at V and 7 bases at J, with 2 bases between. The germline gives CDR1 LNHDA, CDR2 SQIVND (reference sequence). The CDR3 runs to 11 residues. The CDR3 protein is CASSIGNEQFF. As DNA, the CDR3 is TGTGCCAGTAGTATAGGGAATGAGCAGTTCTTC.

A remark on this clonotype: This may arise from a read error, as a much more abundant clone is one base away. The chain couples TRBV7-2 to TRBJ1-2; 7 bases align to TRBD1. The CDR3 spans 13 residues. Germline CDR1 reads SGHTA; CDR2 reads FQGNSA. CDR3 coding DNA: TGTGCCGGCAGCTTCAGACAGGGCTATGGCTACACCTTC. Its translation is CAGSFRQGYGYTF.

CDR3 in amino acids: CASPSPTSGRRDEQFF. Here the CDR3 DNA reads TGTGCCAGCCCCTCCCCGACTAGCGGGAGGAGGGATGAGCAGTTCTTC. The V and J genes are TRBV7-3 and TRBJ2-1, with TRBD2 matching 13 bases. Trimming cost V 8 bases and J 8 bases; bases outside gene matches: 12. CDR1 is SGHTA, CDR2 FQGTGA, per germline. The CDR3 loop spans 16 amino acids.

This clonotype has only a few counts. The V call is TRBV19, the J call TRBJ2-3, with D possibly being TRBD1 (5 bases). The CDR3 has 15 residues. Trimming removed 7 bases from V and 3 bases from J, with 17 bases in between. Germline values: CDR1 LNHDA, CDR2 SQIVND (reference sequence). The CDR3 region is CASKPVSAGTDTQYF. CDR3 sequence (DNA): TGTGCCAGTAAACCGGTGTCCGCAGGGACAGATACGCAGTATTTT.

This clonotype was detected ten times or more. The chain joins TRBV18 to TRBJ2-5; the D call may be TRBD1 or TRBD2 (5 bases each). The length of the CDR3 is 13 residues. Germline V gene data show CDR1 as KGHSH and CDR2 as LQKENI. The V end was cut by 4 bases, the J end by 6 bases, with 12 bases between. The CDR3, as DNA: TGTGCCAGCTCACGAGGGACGGAGAAGACCCAGTACTTC. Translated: CASSRGTEKTQYF.

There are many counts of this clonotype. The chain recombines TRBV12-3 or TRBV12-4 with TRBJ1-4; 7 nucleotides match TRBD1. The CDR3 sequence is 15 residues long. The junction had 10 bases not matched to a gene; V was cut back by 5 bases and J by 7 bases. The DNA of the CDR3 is TGTGCCAGCAGTCCTCAACAGGGGTCGGGTGAAAAACTGTTTTTT. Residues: CASSPQQGSGEKLFF.

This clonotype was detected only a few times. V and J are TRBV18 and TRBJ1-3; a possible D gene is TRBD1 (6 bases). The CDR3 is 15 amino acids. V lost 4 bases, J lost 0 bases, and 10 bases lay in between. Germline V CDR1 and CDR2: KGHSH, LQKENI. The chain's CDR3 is CASSREQGSGNTIYF. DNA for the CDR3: TGTGCCAGCTCACGCGAACAGGGCTCTGGAAACACCATATATTTT.

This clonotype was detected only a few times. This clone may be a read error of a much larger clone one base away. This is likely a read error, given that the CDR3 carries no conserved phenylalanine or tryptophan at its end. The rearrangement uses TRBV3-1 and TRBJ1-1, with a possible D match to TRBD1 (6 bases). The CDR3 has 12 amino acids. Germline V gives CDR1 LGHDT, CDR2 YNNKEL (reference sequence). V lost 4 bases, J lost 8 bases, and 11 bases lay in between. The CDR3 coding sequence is TGTGCCAGCAGCCGAAACAGGGAGGAAGCTTTCCTT. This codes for CASSRNREEAFL.

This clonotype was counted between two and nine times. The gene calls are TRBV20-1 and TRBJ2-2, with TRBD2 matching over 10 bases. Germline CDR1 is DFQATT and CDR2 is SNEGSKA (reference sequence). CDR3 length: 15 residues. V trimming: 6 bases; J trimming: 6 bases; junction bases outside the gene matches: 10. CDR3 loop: CSASHSGRSSGELFF. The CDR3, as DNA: TGCAGTGCCTCTCATAGCGGGAGGTCGTCCGGGGAGCTGTTTTTT.

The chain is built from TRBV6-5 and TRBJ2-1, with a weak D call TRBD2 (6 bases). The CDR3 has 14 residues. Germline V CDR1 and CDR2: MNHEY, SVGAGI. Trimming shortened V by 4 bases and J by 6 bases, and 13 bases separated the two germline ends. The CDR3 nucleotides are TGTGCCAGCAGTTCTTACGGGAGAGGCAATGAGCAGTTCTTC. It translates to CASSSYGRGNEQFF.

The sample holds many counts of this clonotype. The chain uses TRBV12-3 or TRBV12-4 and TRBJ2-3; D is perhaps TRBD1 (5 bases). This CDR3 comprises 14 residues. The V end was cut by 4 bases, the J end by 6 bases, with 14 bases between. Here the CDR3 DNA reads TGTGCCAGCAGTTCTCAGGGAATCGGGGATACGCAGTATTTT. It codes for CASSSQGIGDTQYF.

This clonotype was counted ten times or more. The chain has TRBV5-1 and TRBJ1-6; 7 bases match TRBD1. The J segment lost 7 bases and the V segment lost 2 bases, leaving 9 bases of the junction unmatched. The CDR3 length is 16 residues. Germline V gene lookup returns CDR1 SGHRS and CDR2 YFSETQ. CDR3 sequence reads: CASSLLQGFGNSPLHF. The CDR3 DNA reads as TGCGCCAGCAGCTTATTACAGGGGTTCGGCAATTCACCCCTCCACTTT.

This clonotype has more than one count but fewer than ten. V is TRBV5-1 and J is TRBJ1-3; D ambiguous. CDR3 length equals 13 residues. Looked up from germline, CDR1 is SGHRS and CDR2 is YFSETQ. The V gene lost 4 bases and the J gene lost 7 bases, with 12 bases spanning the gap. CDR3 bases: TGCGCCAGCAGCACCTTCTCCGGGAACACCATATATTTT. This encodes CASSTFSGNTIYF.

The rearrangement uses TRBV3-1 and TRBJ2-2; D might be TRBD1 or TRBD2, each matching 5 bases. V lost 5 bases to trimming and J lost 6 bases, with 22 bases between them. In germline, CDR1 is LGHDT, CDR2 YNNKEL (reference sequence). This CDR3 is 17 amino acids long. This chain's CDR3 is CASSNQKGTDVPGELFF. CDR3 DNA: TGTGCCAGCAGCAACCAGAAAGGGACGGACGTCCCCGGGGAGCTGTTTTTT.

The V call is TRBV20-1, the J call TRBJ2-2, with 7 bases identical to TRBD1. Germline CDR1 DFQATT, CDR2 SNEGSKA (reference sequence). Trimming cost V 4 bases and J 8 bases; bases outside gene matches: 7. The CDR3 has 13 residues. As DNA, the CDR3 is TGCAGTGCTAAAGACAGGGTATCAGGGGAGCTGTTTTTT. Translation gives CSAKDRVSGELFF.

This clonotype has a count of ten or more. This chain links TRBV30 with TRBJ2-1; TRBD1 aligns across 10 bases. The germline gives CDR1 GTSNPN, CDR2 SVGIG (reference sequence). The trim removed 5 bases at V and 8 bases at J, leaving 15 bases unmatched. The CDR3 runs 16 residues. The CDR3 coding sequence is TGTGCCTGGGAACGGATAGGACAGGGGGTAAGCGATGAGCAGTTCTTC. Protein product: CAWERIGQGVSDEQFF.